This entry describes one T cell receptor (beta chain). The protocol was immunoSEQ multiplex PCR, while the TCRdb copy is restricted to in-frame clones and leaves out a portion. Here the sample spans tens of thousands of clones, about 94% being singletons. This entry belongs to a study of technical replicates of blood from a few donors. CDR1 is MRHNA, CDR2 SNTAGT, per germline. V lost 2 bases and J lost 2, with 6 bases in between. This CDR3 region has 13 residues. Sequencing used T cells isolated from PBMCs. The chain is built from TRBV6-4 and TRBJ1-1; D not resolved. The origin of this receptor is a human donor in good health. CDR3 region: CASSDGFNTEAFF. The CDR3 region has the DNA TGTGCCAGCAGTGACGGCTTTAACACTGAAGCTTTCTTT.